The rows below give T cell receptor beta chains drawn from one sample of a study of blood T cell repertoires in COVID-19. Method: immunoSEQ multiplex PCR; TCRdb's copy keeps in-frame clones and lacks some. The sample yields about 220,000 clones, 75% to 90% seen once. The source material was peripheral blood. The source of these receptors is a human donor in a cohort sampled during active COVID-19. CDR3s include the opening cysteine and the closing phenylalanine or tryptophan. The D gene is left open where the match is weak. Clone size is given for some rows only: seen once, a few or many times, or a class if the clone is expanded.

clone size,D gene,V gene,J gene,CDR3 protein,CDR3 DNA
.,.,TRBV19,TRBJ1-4,CASREGIRAGKLFF,TGTGCCAGTAGAGAGGGCATTCGGGCGGGAAAACTGTTTTTT
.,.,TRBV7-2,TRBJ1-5,CASSLGQGKHQPQHF,TGTGCCAGCAGCTTAGGGCAGGGGAAGCATCAGCCCCAGCATTTT
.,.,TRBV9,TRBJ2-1,CASSAQDNEQFF,TGTGCCAGCAGCGCCCAGGACAATGAGCAGTTCTTC
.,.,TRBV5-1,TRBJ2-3,CASSLEGTDTQYF,TGCGCCAGCAGCTTAGAGGGAACTGATACGCAGTATTTT
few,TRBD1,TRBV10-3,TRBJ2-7,CATRGPGYEQYF,TGTGCCACCAGGGGGCCAGGGTACGAGCAGTACTTC
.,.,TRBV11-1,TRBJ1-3,CASSTGTGNTIYF,TGTGCCAGCTCCACCGGGACAGGAAACACCATATATTTT
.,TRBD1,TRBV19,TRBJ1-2,CASRPGQHFYGYTF,TGTGCCAGTAGGCCGGGACAGCACTTCTATGGCTACACCTTC
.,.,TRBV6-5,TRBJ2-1,CASSFLGDNEQFF,TGTGCCAGCAGTTTCCTAGGGGACAATGAGCAGTTCTTC
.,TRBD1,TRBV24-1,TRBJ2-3,CATSDPGTGFTDTQYF,TGTGCCACCAGTGATCCCGGGACAGGCTTCACAGATACGCAGTATTTT
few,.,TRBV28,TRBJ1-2,CASSIRPGGYTF,TGTGCCAGCAGTATAAGACCGGGGGGCTACACCTTC
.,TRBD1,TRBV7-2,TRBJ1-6,CASSPRQGSNSPLHF,TGTGCCAGCAGCCCCCGACAGGGGTCTAATTCACCCCTCCACTTT
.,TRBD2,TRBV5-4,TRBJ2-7,CASSLIGSGRTNYEQYF,TGTGCCAGCAGCTTGATAGGTAGCGGGAGGACTAACTACGAGCAGTACTTC
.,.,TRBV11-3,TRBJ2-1,CASSLGAKGGNEQFF,TGTGCCAGCAGCTTAGGGGCTAAAGGTGGGAATGAGCAGTTCTTC
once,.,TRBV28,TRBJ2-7,CASSPPDSVHEQYF,TGTGCCAGCAGTCCCCCTGACTCGGTCCACGAGCAGTACTTC
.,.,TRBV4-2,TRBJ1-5,CASSHSGINQPQHF,TGTGCCAGCAGCCATTCGGGGATCAATCAGCCCCAGCATTTT
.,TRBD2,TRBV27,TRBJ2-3,CASSFRGSFDTQYF,TGTGCCAGCAGTTTCCGCGGGAGTTTTGATACGCAGTATTTT
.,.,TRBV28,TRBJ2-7,CASSFGRAALIYEQYF,TGTGCCAGCAGTTTTGGCAGGGCAGCCCTTATATACGAGCAGTACTTC
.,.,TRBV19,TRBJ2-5,CAPRENQETQYF,TGTGCCCCTAGGGAGAACCAAGAGACCCAGTACTTC
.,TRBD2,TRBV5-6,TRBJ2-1,CASSPQREVEFF,TGTGCCAGCAGCCCCCAGCGGGAGGTGGAGTTCTTC
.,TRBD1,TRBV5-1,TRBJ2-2,CASSKGQGSGELFF,TGCGCCAGCAGCAAAGGACAGGGGAGCGGGGAGCTGTTTTTT
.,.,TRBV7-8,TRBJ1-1,CASSEGGSNTEAFF,TGTGCCAGCAGCGAGGGAGGGAGCAACACTGAAGCTTTCTTT
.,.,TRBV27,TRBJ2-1,CASSPRDFSSYNEQFF,TGTGCCAGCAGTCCACGGGACTTTAGCTCCTACAATGAGCAGTTCTTC
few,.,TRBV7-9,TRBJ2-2,CASRQTGIGELFF,TGTGCCAGCAGACAAACAGGGATCGGGGAGCTGTTTTTT
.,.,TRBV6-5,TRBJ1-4,CASRSLGENEKLFF,TGTGCCAGCAGGAGCTTGGGAGAGAATGAAAAACTGTTTTTT
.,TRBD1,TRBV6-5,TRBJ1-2,CASSSTQGASGYTF,TGTGCCAGCAGTTCTACCCAGGGGGCAAGTGGCTACACCTTC
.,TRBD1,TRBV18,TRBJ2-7,CASSPPGTGGRREQYF,TGTGCCAGCTCACCACCGGGGACAGGGGGTCGCCGCGAGCAGTACTTC
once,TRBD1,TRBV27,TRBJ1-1,CASSLTGGVAGVAFF,TGTGCCAGCAGCCTTACAGGGGGAGTTGCGGGAGTAGCTTTCTTT
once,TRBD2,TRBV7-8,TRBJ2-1,CASSLALAGIHEQFF,TGTGCCAGCAGCTTAGCGCTAGCGGGAATTCATGAGCAGTTCTTC
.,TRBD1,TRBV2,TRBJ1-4,CASRLRDRTNEKLFF,TGTGCCAGCAGGCTCCGGGACAGAACTAATGAAAAACTGTTTTTT
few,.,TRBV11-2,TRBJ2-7,CASSFTAASGEQYF,TGTGCCAGCAGCTTCACCGCGGCTTCGGGCGAGCAGTACTTC
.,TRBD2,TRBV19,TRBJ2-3,CASSIPELAGIFSTDTQYF,TGTGCCAGTAGTATACCGGAACTAGCGGGGATCTTTAGCACAGATACGCAGTATTTT
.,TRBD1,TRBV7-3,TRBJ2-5,CASSITGGQETQYF,TGTGCCAGCAGCATTACAGGGGGACAAGAGACCCAGTACTTC
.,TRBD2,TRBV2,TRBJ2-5,CASSDSGRGQETQYF,TGTGCCAGCAGTGATAGCGGGAGAGGGCAAGAGACCCAGTACTTC
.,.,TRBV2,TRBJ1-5,CASSDLIRGQPQHF,TGTGCCAGCAGTGATTTGATTCGGGGACAGCCCCAGCATTTT
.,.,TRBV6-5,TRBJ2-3,CASSRRDNTDTQYF,TGTGCCAGCAGTCGCCGGGACAACACAGATACGCAGTATTTT
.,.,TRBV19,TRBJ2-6,CASKAHLSGANVLTF,TGTGCCAGTAAAGCCCACCTCTCTGGGGCCAACGTCCTGACTTTC
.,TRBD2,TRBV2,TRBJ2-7,CASSGLAGGYEQYF,TGTGCCAGCAGTGGACTAGCGGGAGGCTACGAGCAGTACTTC
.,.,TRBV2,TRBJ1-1,CARDRLAEAFF,TGTGCCAGAGATAGACTCGCAGAAGCTTTCTTT
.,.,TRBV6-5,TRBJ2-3,CASRRGYSTDTQYF,TGTGCCAGCAGAAGGGGCTATAGCACAGATACGCAGTATTTT
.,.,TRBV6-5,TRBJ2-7,CASSSTYEQYF,TGTGCCAGCAGTAGCACCTACGAGCAGTACTTC
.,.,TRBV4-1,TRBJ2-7,CASSQATSRAYEQYF,TGCGCCAGCAGCCAAGCTACTAGCCGAGCCTACGAGCAGTACTTC
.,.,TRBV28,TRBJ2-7,CASSLTSSYEQYF,TGTGCCAGCAGTTTAACAAGCTCCTACGAGCAGTACTTC
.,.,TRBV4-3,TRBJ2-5,CASSQERAVQETQYF,TGCGCCAGCAGCCAAGAACGAGCGGTTCAAGAGACCCAGTACTTC
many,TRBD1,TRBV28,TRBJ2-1,CASSFPDRGLSYNEQFF,TGTGCCAGCAGTTTCCCCGACAGGGGTCTATCCTACAATGAGCAGTTCTTC
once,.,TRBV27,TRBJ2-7,CASGVLAFGDYEQYF,TGTGCCAGCGGGGTCCTAGCGTTTGGAGACTACGAGCAGTACTTC
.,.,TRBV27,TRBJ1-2,CASSLVLGAGEGYTF,TGTGCCAGCAGTTTAGTTCTGGGGGCAGGGGAAGGCTACACCTTC
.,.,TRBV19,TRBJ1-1,CASSSSSRTEAFF,TGTGCCAGTAGTTCCTCTTCGAGGACTGAAGCTTTCTTT
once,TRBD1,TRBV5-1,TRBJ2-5,CASSLVGGDETQYF,TGCGCCAGCAGCTTGGTAGGGGGCGACGAGACCCAGTACTTC
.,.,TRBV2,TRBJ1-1,CASSGQGGGEAFF,TGTGCCAGCAGTGGGCAGGGCGGGGGTGAAGCTTTCTTT
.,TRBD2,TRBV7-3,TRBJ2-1,CASSPRWGGSGNEQFF,TGTGCCAGCAGCCCGCGTTGGGGCGGGAGCGGCAATGAGCAGTTCTTC
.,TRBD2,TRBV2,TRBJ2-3,CASSRTSARDTQYF,TGTGCCAGCAGTAGGACTAGCGCGAGGGATACGCAGTATTTT
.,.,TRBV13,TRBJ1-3,CASSVDRLSGNTIYF,TGTGCCAGCAGCGTCGACAGGCTCTCTGGAAACACCATATATTTT
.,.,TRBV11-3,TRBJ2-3,CASSFSLSDTQYF,TGTGCCAGCAGCTTTAGCCTTTCAGATACGCAGTATTTT
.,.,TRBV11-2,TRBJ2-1,CASSRGPPNEQFF,TGTGCCAGCAGCCGAGGGCCACCTAATGAGCAGTTCTTC
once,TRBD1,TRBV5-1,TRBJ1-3,CASSIDRGSGNTIYF,TGCGCCAGCAGCATAGACAGGGGCTCTGGAAACACCATATATTTT